The rows below give T cell receptor beta chains drawn from one sample of a study of blood T cell repertoires in COVID-19. Sequencing used immunoSEQ multiplex PCR; TCRdb keeps in-frame clones, though not all of them. The sample contains about 140,000 clones, roughly 90% of which appear only once. Sample: peripheral blood. These TCRs come from a middle-aged man with active or convalescent COVID-19. Each CDR3 is given with its conserved first and last residue. The order of the fields is clone size, J gene, D gene, V gene, CDR3 DNA, CDR3 protein. A D gene is named only where the DNA matches it firmly. A row's size may be missing; if present it is once, few, many or a size class.

size: NA; J: TRBJ2-2; D: NA; V: TRBV19; DNA: TGTGCCAGTAGTATAACATTTCGGTTTAGGGGAACCGGGGAGCTGTTTTTT; CDR3: CASSITFRFRGTGELFF
size: NA; J: TRBJ1-6; D: NA; V: TRBV5-1; DNA: TGCGCCAGCAGCCAACGACCGGACACCAATTCACCCCTCCACTTT; CDR3: CASSQRPDTNSPLHF
size: NA; J: TRBJ2-6; D: NA; V: TRBV21-1; DNA: TGTGCCAGCAGCAAACTAACCAGGGGGAACTCTGGGGCCAACGTCCTGACTTTC; CDR3: CASSKLTRGNSGANVLTF
size: NA; J: TRBJ2-7; D: TRBD1; V: TRBV29-1; DNA: TGCAGCGCGGGGACAGGGGGCGAGTACGAGCAGTACTTC; CDR3: CSAGTGGEYEQYF
size: NA; J: TRBJ2-3; D: TRBD2; V: TRBV5-4; DNA: TGTGCCAGCAGCTTATACAGCGGGAGACCTAGCACAGATACGCAGTATTTT; CDR3: CASSLYSGRPSTDTQYF
size: few; J: TRBJ2-7; D: NA; V: TRBV4-2; DNA: TGTGCCAGCAGCCAAGCCAAGACAGGACCCTACGAGCAGTACTTC; CDR3: CASSQAKTGPYEQYF
size: NA; J: TRBJ2-2; D: NA; V: TRBV27; DNA: TGTGCCAGCAGTTTCTTCGGGAACACCGGGGAGCTGTTTTTT; CDR3: CASSFFGNTGELFF
size: NA; J: TRBJ2-5; D: TRBD1; V: TRBV6-5; DNA: TGTGCCAGCAGTAAGACTGACAGGGGCCAAGAGACCCAGTACTTC; CDR3: CASSKTDRGQETQYF
size: NA; J: TRBJ2-3; D: TRBD2; V: TRBV15; DNA: TGTGCCACCAGCAGAGACGGGGGACTAGCAATGGATTTT; CDR3: CATSRDGGLAMDF
size: once; J: TRBJ1-3; D: NA; V: TRBV7-8; DNA: TGTGCCAGCAGCTTACCTGCCGCGGGAAGTGGAAACACCATATATTTT; CDR3: CASSLPAAGSGNTIYF
size: NA; J: TRBJ1-1; D: TRBD1; V: TRBV11-1; DNA: TGTGCCAGCAGCCAGAATACAGGGGGCACTGAAGCTTTCTTT; CDR3: CASSQNTGGTEAFF
size: NA; J: TRBJ1-1; D: TRBD1; V: TRBV7-6; DNA: TGTGCCAGCAGCCTTGGACAGGGGACCACTGAAGCTTTCTTT; CDR3: CASSLGQGTTEAFF
size: NA; J: TRBJ1-1; D: TRBD1; V: TRBV3-1/TRBV3-2; DNA: TGTGCCAGCAGCCAAGATGGGTACAGGGGTCTATCCACTGAAGCTTTCTTT; CDR3: CASSQDGYRGLSTEAFF
size: NA; J: TRBJ2-1; D: TRBD1; V: TRBV10-3; DNA: TGTGCCATCAGTGCCCAGGGGGCCAACTCCTACAATGAGCAGTTCTTC; CDR3: CAISAQGANSYNEQFF
size: NA; J: TRBJ1-5; D: NA; V: TRBV5-8; DNA: TGTGCCAGCAGCTACCACTCGGGTCGGCAGCCCCAGCATTTT; CDR3: CASSYHSGRQPQHF
size: NA; J: TRBJ2-7; D: TRBD2; V: TRBV18; DNA: TGTGCCAGCTCACCAGGCGCTAGCGGGGACTACGAGCAGTACTTC; CDR3: CASSPGASGDYEQYF
size: NA; J: TRBJ2-3; D: NA; V: TRBV28; DNA: TGTGCCAGCATCCGCGGGGGGACAGCCACAGATACGCAGTATTTT; CDR3: CASIRGGTATDTQYF
size: NA; J: TRBJ2-4; D: TRBD2; V: TRBV4-1; DNA: TGCGCCAGCAGCCACTCTAGCGGGAGGGGGGAAGACATTCAGTACTTC; CDR3: CASSHSSGRGEDIQYF
size: few; J: TRBJ1-2; D: NA; V: TRBV21-1; DNA: TGTGCCAGCAGCAAAGAATTGGACAGGGAGAACTATGGCTACACCTTC; CDR3: CASSKELDRENYGYTF
size: NA; J: TRBJ1-3; D: NA; V: TRBV2; DNA: TGTGCCAGCAGTGAAGCGGCAGGAATGTCTGGAAACACCATATATTTT; CDR3: CASSEAAGMSGNTIYF
size: NA; J: TRBJ1-5; D: TRBD1; V: TRBV29-1; DNA: TGCAGCGTGCAAACCGGGACAGGTAGCAATCAGCCCCAGCATTTT; CDR3: CSVQTGTGSNQPQHF
size: NA; J: TRBJ2-3; D: TRBD1; V: TRBV10-3; DNA: TGTGCCACCCATTCGACAGGGGGAGGCACAGATACGCAGTATTTT; CDR3: CATHSTGGGTDTQYF
size: NA; J: TRBJ1-4; D: TRBD1; V: TRBV27; DNA: TGTGCCAGCAGTGGCGACCGACAGGGCCCTTACGAAAAACTGTTTTTT; CDR3: CASSGDRQGPYEKLFF